A single sample gave rise to the 11 T cell receptor beta chains below, sequenced in a study of T cells expressing NK-cell markers. TCRdb reanalyzed the 5' RACE reads, giving one entry per CDR3 protein sequence and no DNA. With roughly 180,000 distinct CDR3 sequences in the sample, the ten largest clones hold about a fifth. Source material: blood T cells: a sorted CD56 or NKG2C T cell subset, CD4+ or CD8+ T cells, or bulk PBMC T cells (not recorded which). Receptor source: a woman between 18 and 70 years old in good health.

This chain connects TRBV6-5 to TRBJ2-1; the D call from TCRdb, TRBD1, cannot be confirmed without DNA. This CDR3 is built from 13 residues. Looked up from germline, CDR1 is MNHEY and CDR2 is SVGAGI. The CDR3 here is CASSYGQLNEQFF.

V usage is TRBV7-8 and J usage is TRBJ2-1; as DNA is missing, the TRBD2 call by TCRdb cannot be tested. The CDR3 is made up of 17 amino acids. Per the germline V gene, CDR1 is SGHVS and CDR2 is FQNEAQ. The CDR3 sequence is CASSLGLEAANRNEQFF.

This chain joins TRBV9 and TRBJ2-1; lacking DNA, the TRBD2 call made by TCRdb goes unchecked. CDR3 length: 15 amino acids. The germline CDR1 and CDR2 sequences are SGDLS and YYNGEE. The chain's CDR3 is CASTVAGGPVNEQFF.

CDR3 protein: CASSLARGDTQYF. This chain joins TRBV7-6 and TRBJ2-3. CDR3 length equals 13 residues. Germline V lookup: CDR1 SGHVS, CDR2 FNYEAQ.

The chain is built from TRBV29-1 and TRBJ2-1; TCRdb's D call of TRBD1 is untestable without DNA. CDR1 is SQVTM, CDR2 ANQGSEA, per germline. There are 14 residues in the CDR3. The CDR3 spells CSVDLTDSYNEQFF.

The rearrangement links TRBV7-3 to TRBJ2-1; the TCRdb D gene call, TRBD2, has no DNA to confirm it. Germline-derived CDR1 and CDR2 are SGHTA and FQGTGA. This CDR3 has 15 residues. CDR3 in amino acids: CASSLGGRIYNEQFF.

The gene calls are TRBV4-2 and TRBJ2-5; lacking DNA, the TRBD2 call made by TCRdb goes unchecked. Germline values: CDR1 LGHNA, CDR2 YNFKEQ. This CDR3 is built from 15 residues. CDR3 region: CASSQEAASGETQYF.

This chain links TRBV7-2 with TRBJ2-7; TCRdb designates TRBD1, a call that cannot be tested without DNA. Germline V gene sequence: CDR1 SGHTA, CDR2 FQGNSA. The CDR3 length is 17 residues. CDR3 loop: CASSFKHPGTGSYEQYF.

This chain joins TRBV27 and TRBJ2-2; with no DNA, the TCRdb D assignment of TRBD1 cannot be verified. In germline, CDR1 is MNHEY, CDR2 SMNVEV (reference sequence). The CDR3 has 15 residues. CDR3 in amino acids: CASRSGGGYTGELFF.

CDR3 loop: CASSQDGAYNQPQHF. This rearrangement joins TRBV4-1 to TRBJ1-5; with no DNA, the TCRdb D assignment of TRBD1 cannot be verified. This CDR3 spans 15 amino acids. Germline CDR1 and CDR2: MGHRA and YSYEKL.

V usage is TRBV4-2 and J usage is TRBJ1-4. The CDR3 contains 15 residues. Germline CDR1 and CDR2: LGHNA and YNFKEQ. CDR3 loop: CASSQEQRLNEKLFF.